This entry lists 21 T cell receptor beta chains sequenced from one sample in a study of T-cell reconstitution after alpha-beta-depleted transplantation in children. Unique molecular identifiers were used in preparing the TCRbeta library. TCRdb reanalysed the PCR reads using MiXCR and keeps one entry per CDR3 protein. The sample holds about 260,000 distinct CDR3 sequences, 11% seen once. Sequencing was performed on peripheral blood, taken 180 days after TCRalphabeta/CD19-depleted stem cell transplant. These TCRs come from a male patient between 2 and 10 years old who had a stem cell transplant for chronic granulomatous disease, so the T cells may come from the graft donor.

This clonotype came up many times. The genes are TRBV7-9 and TRBJ2-7; 8 bases agree with TRBD2. With V trimmed by 0 bases and J by 7 bases, 5 bases remained unmatched. Per germline, CDR1 SEHNR and CDR2 FQNEAQ (reference sequence). The CDR3 contains 14 residues. The DNA for the CDR3 is TGTGCCAGCAGCTTAGCGCCGGGAGGGAGGGAGCAGTACTTC. It yields the protein CASSLAPGGREQYF.

This clonotype was observed many times. The chain uses TRBV4-1 and TRBJ2-7, with 7 bases identical to TRBD1. J gave up 7 bases and V 0 bases, and 12 bases lay outside the gene matches. This CDR3 has 16 residues. In germline, CDR1 is MGHRA, CDR2 YSYEKL. The CDR3 DNA reads TGCGCCAGCAGCCAAGATATACCCAACAGGGGTGGAGAGCAGTACTTC. As protein: CASSQDIPNRGGEQYF.

This clonotype was seen many times. This chain joins TRBV11-2 and TRBJ1-6, with D hard to call. CDR3 length equals 15 residues. Per germline, CDR1 SGHAT and CDR2 FQNNGV. Trimming stripped 0 bases from V and 10 bases from J, with 13 bases between. CDR3 nucleotides: TGTGCCAGCAGCTTAGAGGGTCAGACTGGCTCACCCCTCCACTTT. It translates to CASSLEGQTGSPLHF.

This clonotype was seen repeatedly, ten times or more. This chain uses TRBV20-1 with TRBJ2-7; D is uncertain. With 3 bases removed from V and 0 bases from J, the gap between germline ends came to 9 bases. This CDR3 has 13 residues. Germline-derived CDR1 and CDR2 are DFQATT and SNEGSKA (reference sequence). This chain's CDR3 is CSARMGSSYEQYF. The DNA for the CDR3 is TGCAGTGCTAGGATGGGCAGCTCCTACGAGCAGTACTTC.

This chain joins TRBV7-2 and TRBJ2-1; D not certain. This CDR3 is 16 amino acids long. V lost 5 bases and J lost 10, with 24 bases in between. In germline, CDR1 is SGHTA, CDR2 FQGNSA. CDR3 bases: TGTGCCAGCAGCCGGCATCGTCCCGCCCGCGATGTCGAGCAGTTCTTC. Translating it yields CASSRHRPARDVEQFF.

Many counts were recorded for this clonotype. The chain combines TRBV4-1 with TRBJ2-7, with 12 bases matching TRBD1. The J segment lost 5 bases and the V segment lost 3 bases, leaving 5 bases of the junction unmatched. CDR1 MGHRA and CDR2 YSYEKL come from the germline V gene. The CDR3 has 15 residues. The chain's CDR3 is CASSHWGQGADEQYF. The DNA for the CDR3 is TGCGCCAGCAGCCATTGGGGACAGGGGGCAGACGAGCAGTACTTC.

Only a few counts were recorded for this clonotype. V usage is TRBV7-8 and J usage is TRBJ2-7, with a tentative D call TRBD2 (6 bases). Per germline, CDR1 SGHVS and CDR2 FQNEAQ. The CDR3 is made up of 16 amino acids. Trimming stripped 3 bases from V and 3 bases from J, with 18 bases between. The CDR3 reads CASSLGTSRVDYEQYF. The CDR3 coding sequence is TGTGCCAGCAGCTTGGGAACTAGCCGGGTGGACTACGAGCAGTACTTC.

This clonotype was recorded many times. The rearrangement links TRBV27 to TRBJ2-7, with D maybe TRBD2 (6 bases). Deletions cut 5 bases from V and 3 bases from J, with 14 bases between. This CDR3 spans 14 amino acids. Per germline, CDR1 MNHEY and CDR2 SMNVEV (reference sequence). Written as DNA, the CDR3 is TGTGCCAGCAGTCCAGGAGGGGCGGGCTACGAGCAGTACTTC. The encoded protein is CASSPGGAGYEQYF.

The sample holds many counts of this clonotype. J is TRBJ1-5 and V is TRBV6-2 or TRBV6-3; 9 bases agree with TRBD1. The CDR3 extends over 17 amino acids. With V trimmed by 0 bases and J by 5 bases, 8 bases remained unmatched. The germline V gene has CDR1 MNHEY and CDR2 SVGEGT. The CDR3 here is CASSYSPGQGFDQPQHF. The CDR3 nucleotides are TGTGCCAGCAGTTACTCGCCCGGACAGGGGTTTGATCAGCCCCAGCATTTT.

This clonotype was seen ten or more times. The chain joins TRBV28 to TRBJ2-3; D possibly matches TRBD1 or TRBD2 (5 bases each). Germline-derived CDR1 and CDR2 are MDHEN and SYDVKM. The V end was cut by 11 bases, the J end by 1 base, with 13 bases between. This CDR3 has 13 amino acids. Here the CDR3 reads CAGRGRGTDTQYF. DNA of the CDR3: TGTGCCGGAAGGGGACGGGGCACAGATACGCAGTATTTT. The complete variable domain, with remaining parts taken from reference TRBV28 and TRBJ2-3, reads DVKVTQSSRYLVKRTGEKVFLECVQDMDHENMFWYRQDPGLGLRLIYFSYDVKMKEKGDIPEGYSVSREKKERFSLILESASTNQTSMYLCAGRGRGTDTQYFGPGTRLTVL.

Concerning this clonotype itself: A much larger clonotype is one base distant, so this may be a read error. The J gene is TRBJ1-2, the V gene TRBV29-1, with TRBD1 matching over 7 bases. CDR3 length: 13 residues. Germline assignment: CDR1 SQVTM and CDR2 ANQGSEA. V lost 6 bases to trimming and J lost 4 bases; unmatched junction nucleotides: 8. CDR3 residues: CSVAGQLSYGYTF. CDR3 coding DNA: TGCAGCGTGGCGGGACAGCTTAGCTATGGCTACACCTTC.

This clonotype has ten or more counts. The chain recombines TRBV6-1 with TRBJ2-7; the match to TRBD1 covers 8 bases. Trimming took 6 bases from V and 3 from J; bases not matched to a gene: 13. Germline-derived CDR1 and CDR2 are MNHNS and SASEGT. The CDR3 runs 16 residues. CDR3 sequence: CASSEPGTGEYYEQYF. The CDR3 DNA reads TGTGCCAGCAGCGAACCAGGGACAGGAGAGTACTACGAGCAGTACTTC.

This clonotype was detected ten times or more. The chain is built from TRBV28 and TRBJ2-7; D is ambiguous. Per germline, CDR1 MDHEN and CDR2 SYDVKM. V was cut by 3 bases and J by 4 bases, with 22 bases left in between. The CDR3 has 17 amino acids. The CDR3 region is CASSFQLPGGSTYEQYF. The CDR3 DNA reads as TGTGCCAGCAGTTTTCAATTACCGGGTGGCAGCACATACGAGCAGTACTTC.

In this sample, this clonotype turned up many times. The CDR3 protein is CASSLSSGGAEQFF. The CDR3 region has the DNA TGTGCCAGCAGCTTGTCTAGCGGGGGGGCTGAGCAGTTCTTC. The rearrangement links TRBV11-1 to TRBJ2-1, with 12 bases that match TRBD2. CDR3 size: 14 residues. The J segment lost 9 bases and the V segment lost 3 bases, leaving 3 bases of the junction unmatched. Germline CDR1 and CDR2: SGHAT and FQDESV (reference sequence).

This clonotype was seen many times. This rearrangement joins TRBV27 to TRBJ2-3, with D uncertain. V lost 5 bases to trimming and J lost 6 bases, with 12 bases between them. Looked up from germline, CDR1 is MNHEY and CDR2 is SMNVEV (reference sequence). This CDR3 has 13 amino acids. This CDR3 is CASSGNTRDTQYF. The CDR3 DNA is TGTGCCAGCAGTGGAAATACGAGGGATACGCAGTATTTT.

The J gene is TRBJ1-2, the V gene TRBV5-4; a weak D match, TRBD1 (5 bases). The CDR3 consists of 14 residues. From germline, CDR1 is SGHNT and CDR2 YYREEE (reference sequence). The V and J ends lost 6 bases and 4 bases respectively, with 16 bases between them. CDR3 region: CASTVSGTFYGYTF. The CDR3 nucleotides are TGTGCCAGCACCGTTTCCGGGACCTTCTATGGCTACACCTTC. Using reference TRBV5-4 and TRBJ1-2 for the parts outside the CDR3, the full variable domain is ETGVTQSPTHLIKTRGQQVTLRCSSQSGHNTVSWYQQALGQGPQFIFQYYREEENGRGNFPPRFSGLQFPNYSSELNVNALELDDSALYLCASTVSGTFYGYTFGSGTRLTVV.

The genes are TRBV6-1 and TRBJ2-3, with 7 positions matching TRBD1. V shed 4 bases and J 0 bases; nucleotides not matched to a gene: 4. Per the germline V gene, CDR1 is MNHNS and CDR2 is SASEGT. The length of the CDR3 is 15 residues. CDR3 protein: CASSGGQKSTDTQYF. CDR3 nucleotides: TGTGCCAGCAGTGGGGGACAGAAGAGCACAGATACGCAGTATTTT.

This clonotype has at least ten counts. This chain connects TRBV5-1 to TRBJ1-1, with D unresolved. Germline CDR1 reads SGHRS; CDR2 reads YFSETQ. V lost 0 bases and J lost 0, with 9 bases in between. The CDR3 runs 15 residues. The CDR3 DNA follows: TGCGCCAGCAGCTTGGGAATAGGTATGAACACTGAAGCTTTCTTT. Protein sequence: CASSLGIGMNTEAFF.

This clonotype showed up many times. This chain connects TRBV20-1 to TRBJ2-1, with 8 bases aligning to TRBD2. The ends lost 5 bases at V and 7 bases at J; junction bases unmatched: 10. The CDR3 totals 14 residues. The V gene's germline CDR1 is DFQATT and CDR2 SNEGSKA (reference sequence). This chain's CDR3 is CSAYVDSGINEQFF. The CDR3, as DNA: TGCAGTGCTTATGTTGATAGCGGGATAAATGAGCAGTTCTTC.

This clonotype was observed at least ten times. This chain links TRBV10-3 with TRBJ1-1, with 8 bases fitting TRBD1. Germline lookup yields CDR1 ENHRY and CDR2 SYGVKD. The V and J ends lost 6 bases and 6 bases, in that order; junction bases with no gene match: 9. The CDR3 runs 14 residues. DNA of the CDR3: TGTGCCATCAGACCAGGGGGCCAATTACCTGAAGCTTTCTTT. This gives the protein CAIRPGGQLPEAFF.

This clonotype has at least ten counts. The V call is TRBV5-1, the J call TRBJ1-4, with D possibly TRBD1 on 6 matching bases. V was shortened by 0 bases and J by 8 bases, with 17 bases between the two germline ends. CDR3 length: 16 amino acids. CDR1 is SGHRS, CDR2 YFSETQ, per germline. This CDR3 reads CASSLEVGQGSEKLFF. CDR3 bases: TGCGCCAGCAGCTTGGAGGTGGGGCAGGGGAGCGAAAAACTGTTTTTT.